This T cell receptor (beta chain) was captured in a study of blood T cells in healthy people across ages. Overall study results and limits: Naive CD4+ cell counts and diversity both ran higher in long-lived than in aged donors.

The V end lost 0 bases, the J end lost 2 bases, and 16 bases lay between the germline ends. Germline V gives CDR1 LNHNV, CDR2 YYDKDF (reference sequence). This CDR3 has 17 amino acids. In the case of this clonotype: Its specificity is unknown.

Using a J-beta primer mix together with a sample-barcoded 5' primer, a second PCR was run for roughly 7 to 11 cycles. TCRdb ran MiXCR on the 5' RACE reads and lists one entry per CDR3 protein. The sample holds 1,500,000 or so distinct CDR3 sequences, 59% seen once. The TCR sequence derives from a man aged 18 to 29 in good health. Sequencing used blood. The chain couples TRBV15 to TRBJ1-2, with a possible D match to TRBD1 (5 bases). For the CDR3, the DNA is TGTGCCACCAGCAGAGATATGGACATGGGACTGAACTATGGCTACACCTTC. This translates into CATSRDMDMGLNYGYTF.